The 18 T cell receptor beta chains below all came from one sample that was sequenced in a study of control samples from healthy donors and cancer patients. Some clones are missing from TCRdb's copy, which holds only in-frame ones; the method was immunoSEQ multiplex PCR. The table has approximately 190,000 clones, about 90% seen once; the top ten hold less than 2%. Material for sequencing was blood. The origin of the receptors is a man in his thirties or forties in good health.

This clone was seen a single time. This rearrangement joins TRBV27 to TRBJ2-1; a possible D gene is TRBD1 (6 bases). The CDR3 has 15 amino acids. CDR1 is MNHEY and CDR2 is SMNVEV in the germline V gene (reference sequence). Trimming cost V 3 bases and J 6 bases, with 15 bases left between them. The CDR3, as DNA: TGTGCCAGCAGTTTGAGTGGGGGCCTAGGCAATGAGCAGTTCTTC. Encoded protein: CASSLSGGLGNEQFF.

The V gene is TRBV14, the J gene TRBJ2-4; 9 nucleotides line up with TRBD1. The CDR3 length is 15 residues. From germline, CDR1 is SGHDN and CDR2 FVKESK. V trimming: 0 bases; J trimming: 8 bases; junction bases outside the gene matches: 5. The CDR3 coding sequence is TGTGCCAGCAGCCAAGAACACAGGGGGCGGGACATTCAGTACTTC. This translates into CASSQEHRGRDIQYF.

This chain connects TRBV6-6 to TRBJ2-7, with 10 nucleotides matching TRBD1. This CDR3 comprises 16 residues. Germline V gene sequence: CDR1 MNHNY, CDR2 SVGAGI (reference sequence). With 5 bases clipped from V and 4 bases from J, the junction kept 11 bases outside the gene matches. The CDR3 nucleotides are TGTGCCAGCAGTGGGAAGGACAGGGGGTTGTTTTACGAGCAGTACTTC. Translated, it gives CASSGKDRGLFYEQYF.

This rearrangement joins TRBV6-6 to TRBJ1-5; D perhaps matches TRBD1 (5 bases). V lost 6 bases and J lost 0, with 12 bases in between. Germline loops: CDR1 MNHNY, CDR2 SVGAGI (reference sequence). The CDR3 has 15 residues. The CDR3 DNA is TGTGCCAGCAGCAAAGACAGTTATAGCAATCAGCCCCAGCATTTT. Its translation: CASSKDSYSNQPQHF.

This clone came up once. Other DNA sequences within the sample encode an identical CDR3. The chain combines TRBV2 with TRBJ2-3, with D possibly TRBD2 on 6 matching bases. Germline-derived CDR1 and CDR2 are SNHLY and FYNNEI. This CDR3 is 13 amino acids long. V lost 6 bases to trimming and J lost 1 base, with 8 bases between them. CDR3 sequence: CASRPGGTDTQYF. The DNA for the CDR3 is TGTGCCAGCAGGCCGGGGGGCACAGATACGCAGTATTTT.

The CDR3 sequence is CASTGQGTNYGYTF. The CDR3 bases are TGTGCCAGCACAGGACAGGGGACCAACTATGGCTACACCTTC. The chain recombines TRBV6-4 with TRBJ1-2, with 9 nucleotides matching TRBD1. With 7 bases clipped from V and 2 bases from J, the junction kept 5 bases outside the gene matches. Per germline, CDR1 MRHNA and CDR2 SNTAGT. This CDR3 spans 14 amino acids.

The chain recombines TRBV6-5 with TRBJ1-1; the D is unclear. Trimming shortened V by 2 bases and J by 4 bases, and 5 bases separated the two germline ends. Germline V gene data show CDR1 as MNHEY and CDR2 as SVGAGI. The CDR3 loop spans 12 amino acids. CDR3 amino acids: CASSYPITEAFF. In DNA form, the CDR3 reads TGTGCCAGCAGTTACCCTATCACTGAAGCTTTCTTT.

This clone has only a few counts. CDR3 coding DNA: TGTGCCAGTAGTATAAGCCACAGGGCCCGTGGCTATGGCTACACCTTC. Translation: CASSISHRARGYGYTF. V usage is TRBV19 and J usage is TRBJ1-2; D is perhaps TRBD1 (6 bases). The V gene's germline CDR1 is LNHDA and CDR2 SQIVND (reference sequence). The CDR3 consists of 16 residues. V lost 2 bases, J lost 4 bases, and 17 bases lay in between. The full variable domain, in which reference TRBV19 and TRBJ1-2 provide the parts outside the CDR3, is DGGITQSPKYLFRKEGQNVTLSCEQNLNHDAMYWYRQDPGQGLRLIYYSQIVNDFQKGDIAEGYSVSREKKESFPLTVTSAQKNPTAFYLCASSISHRARGYGYTFGSGTRLTVV.

In DNA, the CDR3 is TGTGCCAGCTCACCGGACAGCCCGGACCGGGAGCTGTTTTTT. It specifies CASSPDSPDRELFF. The J gene is TRBJ2-2, the V gene TRBV18; D is possibly TRBD1 (6 bases). V gave up 3 bases and J gave up 9 bases, with 14 bases separating them. In germline, CDR1 is KGHSH, CDR2 LQKENI. This CDR3 comprises 14 residues.

A few counts support this clone. This chain connects TRBV4-1 to TRBJ2-7, with 9 bases lining up with TRBD1. V trimming: 0 bases; J trimming: 0 bases; junction bases outside the gene matches: 3. CDR3 length: 16 amino acids. Germline-derived CDR1 and CDR2 are MGHRA and YSYEKL. The CDR3 nucleotides are TGCGCCAGCAGCCAAGACGGGACAGGGAGCTCCTACGAGCAGTACTTC. This codes for CASSQDGTGSSYEQYF.

The chain recombines TRBV30 with TRBJ1-1, with D tentatively TRBD1 (5 bases). Germline assignment: CDR1 GTSNPN and CDR2 SVGIG (reference sequence). V lost 3 bases to trimming and J lost 9 bases, with 11 bases between them. The CDR3 sequence is 11 residues long. CDR3 DNA: TGTGCCTGGAGCGCGGGACCGAAAGCTTTCTTT. This encodes CAWSAGPKAFF.

This chain uses TRBV5-1 with TRBJ1-1; TRBD1 might be the D (5 bases). The CDR3 sequence is 16 residues long. CDR1 and CDR2 (germline): SGHRS, YFSETQ. V was cut by 0 bases and J by 4 bases, with 16 bases left in between. CDR3 region: CASSLVREGPGTEAFF. The CDR3 nucleotides read TGCGCCAGCAGCTTGGTGCGTGAGGGGCCGGGCACTGAAGCTTTCTTT.

The chain couples TRBV7-8 to TRBJ2-7; possibly TRBD1 for D (5 bases). V was shortened by 4 bases and J by 5 bases, with 15 bases between the two germline ends. CDR1 is SGHVS and CDR2 is FQNEAQ in the germline V gene. This CDR3 contains 14 residues. CDR3 in DNA: TGTGCCAGCAGCTGGCTTGGCAGGGCCGACGAGCAGTACTTC. This codes for CASSWLGRADEQYF.

V and J are TRBV19 and TRBJ2-1; D call uncertain. Deletions cut 4 bases from V and 10 bases from J, with 11 bases between. The CDR3 is made up of 12 amino acids. CDR1 and CDR2 from the germline V gene are LNHDA and SQIVND (reference sequence). The chain's CDR3 is CASSNASHEQFF. Written as DNA, the CDR3 is TGTGCCAGTAGTAACGCAAGCCACGAGCAGTTCTTC.

V gene TRBV3-1 (or the pseudogene TRBV3-2) combines with J gene TRBJ2-3; D ambiguous. Per the germline V gene, CDR1 is LGHDT and CDR2 is YNNKEL (reference sequence). This CDR3 is 12 amino acids long. V was trimmed by 2 bases and J by 3 bases, leaving 3 bases between them. This CDR3 is CASSQFTDTQYF. DNA for the CDR3: TGTGCCAGCAGCCAATTTACAGATACGCAGTATTTT.

V gene TRBV5-6 combines with J gene TRBJ2-1; TRBD1 matches 8 bases. The CDR3 runs to 16 residues. Germline CDR1 SGHDT, CDR2 YYEEEE. V shed 0 bases and J 7 bases; nucleotides not matched to a gene: 9. The CDR3 is CASSLVARGLGNEQFF. In DNA, the CDR3 is TGTGCCAGCAGCTTGGTGGCCAGGGGGCTAGGGAATGAGCAGTTCTTC.

In nucleotides, the CDR3 is TGCAGCGTTGAAGATTACGGCAGGGGCCCTAACTATGGCTACACCTTC. This codes for CSVEDYGRGPNYGYTF. The chain has TRBV29-1 and TRBJ1-2; perhaps TRBD1 as D (6 bases). The ends were cut back, 0 bases at V and 0 bases at J, with 14 bases in the middle. There are 16 residues in the CDR3. From germline, CDR1 is SQVTM and CDR2 ANQGSEA.

The chain carries TRBV15 and TRBJ1-2; tentatively, D is TRBD1 (6 bases). The CDR3 spans 15 residues. V lost 5 bases to trimming and J lost 3 bases, with 16 bases between them. Germline CDR1 and CDR2: LNHNV and YYDKDF (reference sequence). CDR3 loop: CATSPRGRGDYGYTF. CDR3 nucleotides: TGTGCCACCAGCCCGCGGGGGCGTGGGGACTATGGCTACACCTTC.